A selection of T cell receptor beta chains follows, all from one sample in a study of regulatory T cells in long-lasting Graves disease. TCRdb fed the multiplex PCR reads into MiXCR, producing one record per CDR3 protein. Altogether around 430,000 distinct CDR3 sequences are present, 20% to 25% being singletons, with the ten largest covering around 13%. The sample was peripheral blood mononuclear cells (PBMCs), taken when the disease was refractory, from a patient treated with antithyroid drugs. The receptors were sampled from a female donor with Graves disease. Each CDR3 is given with its conserved first and last residue. Each record gives: V gene, J gene, clone size, D gene, CDR3 DNA, CDR3 protein. The D gene is left open where the match is weak. The size field is filled for only some rows; it gives once, few, many or a size class.

>TRBV19|TRBJ1-2|few|-
TGTGCCAGTAGTATACAAGGAGACGGCTATGGCTACACCTTC
CASSIQGDGYGYTF
>TRBV24-1|TRBJ1-5|-|-
TGTGCCACCAGTGATTTTGGCAGCAATCAGCCCCAGCATTTT
CATSDFGSNQPQHF
>TRBV6-1|TRBJ1-2|many|-
TGTGCCAGCAACCAGAGGGGGTTGTATGGCTACACCTTC
CASNQRGLYGYTF
>TRBV25-1|TRBJ2-2|few|-
TGTGCCACCAAGGAGAGTAACTCATACACCGGGGAGCTGTTTTTT
CATKESNSYTGELFF
>TRBV28|TRBJ1-1|many|TRBD1
TGTGCCAGCAATAAATTAACAGGGGGCTCAACTGAAGCTTTCTTT
CASNKLTGGSTEAFF
>TRBV12-3/TRBV12-4|TRBJ2-7|-|TRBD2
TGTGCCAGCAGCACCATAACTAGCGGGAGTGCCTACGAGCAGTACTTC
CASSTITSGSAYEQYF
>TRBV19|TRBJ1-2|-|TRBD1
TGTGCCAGTAGTGTCGGGACAGGTACTACCTATGGCTACACCTTC
CASSVGTGTTYGYTF
>TRBV28|TRBJ1-5|many|-
TGTGCCAGCAGTGGGGGAGGGCCGAGCAATCAGCCCCAGCATTTT
CASSGGGPSNQPQHF
>TRBV6-5|TRBJ2-7|-|-
TGTGCCAGCAGTTACTTCGGGGTCGGGAAAAACGAGCAGTACTTC
CASSYFGVGKNEQYF
>TRBV29-1|TRBJ1-1|-|-
TGCAGCGCCTCCGGAAGGAACACTGAAGCTTTCTTT
CSASGRNTEAFF
>TRBV14|TRBJ1-1|-|-
TGTGCCAGCAGCCGCAACAGGGTCGGGAGCACTGAAGCTTTCTTT
CASSRNRVGSTEAFF
>TRBV30|TRBJ2-2|-|-
TGTGCCTGGAGTGTAGGCGGCGGGGAGCTGTTTTTT
CAWSVGGGELFF
>TRBV27|TRBJ2-7|-|TRBD2
TGTGCCAGCAGCCCAAAAAGCCCAACTACTAGCGAACGAATCTCCTACGAGTCTTGGCAGTACTTC
CASSPKSPTTSERISYESWQYF
>TRBV12-3/TRBV12-4|TRBJ1-1|many|TRBD1
TGTGCCAGCCGGGGTGGACAGGGAACTGAAGCTTTCTTT
CASRGGQGTEAFF
>TRBV10-3|TRBJ2-5|-|TRBD1
TGTGCCATCAGTGAGTCGTTGGGACAGGGAGCTTACGAGACCCAGTACTTC
CAISESLGQGAYETQYF
>TRBV14|TRBJ1-3|few|-
TGTGCCAGCAGCCATAAGGGGCTTGGAAACACCATATATTTT
CASSHKGLGNTIYF
>TRBV6-5|TRBJ1-2|many|-
TGTGCCAGCAGTTACAGGCAGGTTAACTATGGCTACACCTTC
CASSYRQVNYGYTF
>TRBV25-1|TRBJ2-7|many|TRBD1
TGTGCCAGCAGTGAATCCCGGGCAGGGACAGTTATTCCCTACGAGCAGTACTTC
CASSESRAGTVIPYEQYF
>TRBV15|TRBJ2-7|many|-
TGTGCCACCAGCAGAGGCCCTCCCTACGAGCAGTACTTC
CATSRGPPYEQYF
>TRBV4-3|TRBJ1-2|-|-
TGCGCCAGCAGCCAAGATGGGCGGACGAGCTACACCTTC
CASSQDGRTSYTF
>TRBV30|TRBJ1-3|-|TRBD1
TGTGCCTGGGGACAGGGCCCCTCTGGAAACACCATATATTTT
CAWGQGPSGNTIYF
>TRBV28|TRBJ2-7|many|TRBD1
TGTGCCAGCAGTTTATACCGGGACAGGGGGCGCGAGCAGTACTTC
CASSLYRDRGREQYF
>TRBV27|TRBJ2-4|many|-
TGTGCCAGCAGCCCCAACCTGGACAGTGGAGCAAACATTCAGTACTTC
CASSPNLDSGANIQYF
>TRBV28|TRBJ2-3|-|-
TGTGCCAGCAGTCCGACTCCTTCGGGCACAGATACGCAGTATTTT
CASSPTPSGTDTQYF
>TRBV12-3/TRBV12-4|TRBJ2-2|many|TRBD1
TGTGCCAGCAGGTCGACAGGGTTGCCGACCGGGGAGCTGTTTTTT
CASRSTGLPTGELFF
>TRBV6-1|TRBJ1-5|many|-
TGTGCCAGCCAAATGACAGCTATAGAACCCCAGCATTTT
CASQMTAIEPQHF
>TRBV3-2|TRBJ2-1|-|-
TGTGCCACCAGCCTCGGCGGAAGGTATGAGCAGTTCTTC
CATSLGGRYEQFF
>TRBV28|TRBJ2-5|-|TRBD1
TGTGCCAGCAGTCCACCCACAGGGGTTGAGACCCAGTACTTC
CASSPPTGVETQYF
>TRBV9|TRBJ2-5|many|-
TGTGCCAGCAGCGTAGCTACGGGGAACCAAGAGACCCAGTACTTC
CASSVATGNQETQYF
>TRBV24-1|TRBJ1-1|-|TRBD1
TGTGCCACCAGTCAGGGGGCAGGGGCAAGGGCTGAAGCTTTCTTT
CATSQGAGARAEAFF
>TRBV7-3|TRBJ1-5|many|-
TGTGCCAGCAGCCTAAACGCGGGTGTCGGACAGCCCCAGCATTTT
CASSLNAGVGQPQHF
>TRBV28|TRBJ2-1|-|-
TGTGCCAGCCTCCTGGGCAATGAGCAGTTCTTC
CASLLGNEQFF